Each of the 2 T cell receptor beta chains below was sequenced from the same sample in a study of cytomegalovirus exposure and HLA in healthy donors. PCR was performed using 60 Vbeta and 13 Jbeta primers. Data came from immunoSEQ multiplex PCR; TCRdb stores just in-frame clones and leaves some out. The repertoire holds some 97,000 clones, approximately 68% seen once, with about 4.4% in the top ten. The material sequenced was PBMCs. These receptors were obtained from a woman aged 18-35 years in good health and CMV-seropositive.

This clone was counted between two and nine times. CDR3 DNA sequence: TGTGCAAGTCGCTTCCCTGGGACACCGATGAACACTGAAGCTTTCTTT. Its translation is CASRFPGTPMNTEAFF. This chain links TRBV12-2 with TRBJ1-1; the D call in the table, TRBD1, was not verified against the DNA. TRBV12-2 counts as a pseudogene. The CDR3 runs 16 residues.

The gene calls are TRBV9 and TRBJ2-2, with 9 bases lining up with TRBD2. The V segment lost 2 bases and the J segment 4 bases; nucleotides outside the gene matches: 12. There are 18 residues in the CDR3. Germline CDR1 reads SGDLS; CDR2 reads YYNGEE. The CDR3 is CASSVDERASGITGELFF. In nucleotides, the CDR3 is TGTGCCAGCAGCGTGGACGAAAGGGCTAGCGGGATCACCGGGGAGCTGTTTTTT.